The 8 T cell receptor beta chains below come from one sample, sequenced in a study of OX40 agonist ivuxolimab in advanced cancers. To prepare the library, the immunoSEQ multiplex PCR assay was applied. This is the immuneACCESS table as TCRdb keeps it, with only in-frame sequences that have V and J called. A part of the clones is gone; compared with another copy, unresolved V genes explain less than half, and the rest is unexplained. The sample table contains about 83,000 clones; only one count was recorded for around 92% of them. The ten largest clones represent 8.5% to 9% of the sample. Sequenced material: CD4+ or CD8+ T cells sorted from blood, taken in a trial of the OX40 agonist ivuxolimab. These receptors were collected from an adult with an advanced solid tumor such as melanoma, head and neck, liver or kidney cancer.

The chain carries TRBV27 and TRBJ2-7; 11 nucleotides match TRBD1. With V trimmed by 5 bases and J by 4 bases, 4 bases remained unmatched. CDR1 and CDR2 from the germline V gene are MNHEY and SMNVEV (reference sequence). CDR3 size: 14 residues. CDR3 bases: TGTGCCAGCAGTGATGGACAGGGGGCGTACGAGCAGTACTTC. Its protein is CASSDGQGAYEQYF.

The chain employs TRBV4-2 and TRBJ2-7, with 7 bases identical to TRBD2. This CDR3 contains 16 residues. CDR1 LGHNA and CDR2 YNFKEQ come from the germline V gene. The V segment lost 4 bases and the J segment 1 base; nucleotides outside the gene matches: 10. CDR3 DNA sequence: TGTGCCAGCAGCCTCGCTAGCGGCGGTCAGTCCTACGAGCAGTACTTC. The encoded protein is CASSLASGGQSYEQYF.

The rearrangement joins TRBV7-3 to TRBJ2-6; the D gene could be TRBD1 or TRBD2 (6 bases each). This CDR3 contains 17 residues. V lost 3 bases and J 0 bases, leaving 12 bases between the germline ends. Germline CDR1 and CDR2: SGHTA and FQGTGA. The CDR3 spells CASSFRGGISGANVLTF. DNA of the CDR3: TGTGCCAGCAGCTTCCGAGGGGGGATCTCTGGGGCCAACGTCCTGACTTTC.

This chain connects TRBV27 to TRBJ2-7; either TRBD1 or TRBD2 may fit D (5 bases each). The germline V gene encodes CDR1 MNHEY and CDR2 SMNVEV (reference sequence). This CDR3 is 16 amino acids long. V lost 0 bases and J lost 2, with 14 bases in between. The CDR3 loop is CASSLSVGERTYEQYF. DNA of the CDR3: TGTGCCAGCAGTTTATCGGTAGGGGAGAGGACCTACGAGCAGTACTTC.

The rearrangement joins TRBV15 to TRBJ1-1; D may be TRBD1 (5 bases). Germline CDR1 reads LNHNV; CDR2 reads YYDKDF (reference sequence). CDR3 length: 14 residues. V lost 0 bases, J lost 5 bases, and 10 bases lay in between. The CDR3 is CATSRDHGGTEAFF. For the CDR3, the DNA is TGTGCCACCAGCAGAGATCACGGGGGGACTGAAGCTTTCTTT.

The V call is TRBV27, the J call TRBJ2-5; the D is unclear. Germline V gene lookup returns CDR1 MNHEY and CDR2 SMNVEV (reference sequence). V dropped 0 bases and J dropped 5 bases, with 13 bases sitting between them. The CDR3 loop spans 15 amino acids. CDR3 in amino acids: CASSLSGLLWETQYF. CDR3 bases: TGTGCCAGCAGTTTATCCGGGCTTCTCTGGGAGACCCAGTACTTC.

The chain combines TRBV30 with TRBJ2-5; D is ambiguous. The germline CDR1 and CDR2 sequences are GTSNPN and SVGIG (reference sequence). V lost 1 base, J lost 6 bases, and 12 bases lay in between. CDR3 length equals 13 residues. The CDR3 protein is CAWSDIFRKTQYF. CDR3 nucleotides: TGTGCCTGGAGTGACATATTTAGGAAGACCCAGTACTTC.

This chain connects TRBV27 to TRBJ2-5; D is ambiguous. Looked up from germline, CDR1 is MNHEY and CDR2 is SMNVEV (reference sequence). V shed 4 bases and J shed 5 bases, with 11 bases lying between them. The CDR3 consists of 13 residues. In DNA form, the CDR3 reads TGTGCCAGCAGTTCTCTGCTGCGGGAGACCCAGTACTTC. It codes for CASSSLLRETQYF.